The TCR beta chain described here comes from a study of T cells in Graves' hyperthyroidism and ophthalmopathy. The V and J ends lost 2 bases and 4 bases, in that order; junction bases with no gene match: 3. The CDR3 runs to 15 residues. CDR1 and CDR2 from the germline V gene are SNHLY and FYNNEI. The table lists this clonotype with a count of one. Patients showing uncontrolled infection, other autoimmune disease, pregnancy or lactation were ineligible. RNA transcripts yielded amplified TCR beta CDR3 regions. The HTBI primer set drove a first-round RT-PCR of the TCR CDR3. TCRdb reanalysed the multiplex PCR reads using MiXCR and keeps one entry per CDR3 protein. The sample contains 500,000 to 550,000 distinct CDR3 sequences, less than 25% of which appear only once.

The TCR originated in a man aged 18 to 29 with Graves' hyperthyroidism. The V call is TRBV2, the J call TRBJ2-2; TRBD2 aligns across 8 bases. The specimen sequenced was blood. The CDR3 DNA reads TGTGCCAGCAGTGAACGGGAGGGCGGCACCGGGGAGCTGTTTTTT. Translated: CASSEREGGTGELFF.